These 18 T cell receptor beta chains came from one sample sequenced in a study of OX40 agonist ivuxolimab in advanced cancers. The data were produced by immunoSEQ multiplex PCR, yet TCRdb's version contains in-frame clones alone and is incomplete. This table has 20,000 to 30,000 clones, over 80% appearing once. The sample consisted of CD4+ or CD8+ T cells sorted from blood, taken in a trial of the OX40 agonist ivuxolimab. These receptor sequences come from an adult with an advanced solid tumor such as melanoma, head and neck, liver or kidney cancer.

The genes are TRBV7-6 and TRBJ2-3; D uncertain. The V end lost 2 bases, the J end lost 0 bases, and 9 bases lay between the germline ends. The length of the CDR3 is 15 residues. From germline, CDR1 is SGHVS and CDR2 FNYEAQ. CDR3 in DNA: TGTGCCAGCAGCTTATACTTCCGGAGCACAGATACGCAGTATTTT. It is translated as CASSLYFRSTDTQYF.

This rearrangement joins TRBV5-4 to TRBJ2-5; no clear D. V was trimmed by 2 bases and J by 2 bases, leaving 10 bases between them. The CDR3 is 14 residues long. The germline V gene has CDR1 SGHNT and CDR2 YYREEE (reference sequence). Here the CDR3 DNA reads TGTGCCAGCAGCTTCTCTTTACAGCAAGAGACCCAGTACTTC. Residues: CASSFSLQQETQYF. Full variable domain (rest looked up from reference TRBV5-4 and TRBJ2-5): ETGVTQSPTHLIKTRGQQVTLRCSSQSGHNTVSWYQQALGQGPQFIFQYYREEENGRGNFPPRFSGLQFPNYSSELNVNALELDDSALYLCASSFSLQQETQYFGPGTRLLVL.

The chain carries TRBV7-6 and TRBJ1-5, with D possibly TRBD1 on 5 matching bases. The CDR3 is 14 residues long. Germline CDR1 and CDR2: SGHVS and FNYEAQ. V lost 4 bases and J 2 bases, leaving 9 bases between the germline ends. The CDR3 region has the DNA TGTGCCAGCAGCTCTGGGACTGGCAATCAGCCCCAGCATTTT. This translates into CASSSGTGNQPQHF.

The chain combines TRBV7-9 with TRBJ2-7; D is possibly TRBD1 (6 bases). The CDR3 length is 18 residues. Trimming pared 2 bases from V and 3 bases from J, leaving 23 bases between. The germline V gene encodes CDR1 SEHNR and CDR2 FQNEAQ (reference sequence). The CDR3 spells CASSLRSETGPTLYEQYF. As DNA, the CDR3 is TGTGCCAGCAGCTTAAGGAGCGAGACAGGTCCTACCCTCTACGAGCAGTACTTC.

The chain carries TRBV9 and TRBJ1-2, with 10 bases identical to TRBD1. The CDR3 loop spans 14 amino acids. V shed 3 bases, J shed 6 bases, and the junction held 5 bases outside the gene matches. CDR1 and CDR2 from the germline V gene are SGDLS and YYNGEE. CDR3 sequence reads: CASSGDRGADGYTF. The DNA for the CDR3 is TGTGCCAGCAGCGGGGACAGGGGCGCCGATGGCTACACCTTC.

The CDR3 DNA sequence: TGTGCCAGTCTGCTCAGGACAGCTAACTATGGCTACACCTTC. It codes for CASLLRTANYGYTF. The chain recombines TRBV6-1 with TRBJ1-2, with D maybe TRBD1 (6 bases). Germline CDR1 reads MNHNS; CDR2 reads SASEGT. The V gene lost 9 bases and the J gene lost 0 bases, with 14 bases spanning the gap. This CDR3 region has 14 residues.

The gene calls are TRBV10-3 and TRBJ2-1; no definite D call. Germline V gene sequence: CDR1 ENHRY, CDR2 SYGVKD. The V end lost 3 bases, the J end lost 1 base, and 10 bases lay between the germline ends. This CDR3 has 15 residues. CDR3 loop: CAISDGQESYNEQFF. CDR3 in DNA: TGTGCCATCAGTGATGGTCAGGAGTCCTACAATGAGCAGTTCTTC.

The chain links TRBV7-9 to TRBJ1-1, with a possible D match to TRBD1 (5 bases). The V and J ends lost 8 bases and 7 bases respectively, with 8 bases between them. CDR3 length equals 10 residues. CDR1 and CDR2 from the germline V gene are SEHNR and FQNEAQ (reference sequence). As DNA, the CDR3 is TGTGCCAGCGGGGGAAATGAAGCTTTCTTT. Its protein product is CASGGNEAFF.

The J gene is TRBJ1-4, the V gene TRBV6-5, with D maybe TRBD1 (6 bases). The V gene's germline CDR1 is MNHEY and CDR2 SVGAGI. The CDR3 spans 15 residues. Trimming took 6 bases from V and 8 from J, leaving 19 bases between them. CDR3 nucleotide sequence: TGTGCCAGCAGCCTACATCTACAGGGAGGGGAAAAACTGTTTTTT. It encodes CASSLHLQGGEKLFF.

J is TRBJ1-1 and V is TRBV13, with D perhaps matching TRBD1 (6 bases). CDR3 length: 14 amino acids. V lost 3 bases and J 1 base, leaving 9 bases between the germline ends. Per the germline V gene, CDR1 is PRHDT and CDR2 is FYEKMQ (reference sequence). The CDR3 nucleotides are TGTGCCAGCAGCTTGGGCAGGGGGAACACTGAAGCTTTCTTT. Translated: CASSLGRGNTEAFF.

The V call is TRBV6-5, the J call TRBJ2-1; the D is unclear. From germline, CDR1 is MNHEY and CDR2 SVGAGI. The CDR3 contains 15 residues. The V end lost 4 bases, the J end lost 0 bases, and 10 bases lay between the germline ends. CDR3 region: CASSFDGSSYNEQFF. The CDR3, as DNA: TGTGCCAGCAGTTTTGACGGCAGCTCCTACAATGAGCAGTTCTTC.

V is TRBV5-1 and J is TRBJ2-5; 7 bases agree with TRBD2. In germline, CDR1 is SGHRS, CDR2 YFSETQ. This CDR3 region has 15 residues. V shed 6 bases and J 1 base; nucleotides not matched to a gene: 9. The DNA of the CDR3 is TGCGCCAGCACATATACCGGGAGGACCCAAGAGACCCAGTACTTC. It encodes CASTYTGRTQETQYF.

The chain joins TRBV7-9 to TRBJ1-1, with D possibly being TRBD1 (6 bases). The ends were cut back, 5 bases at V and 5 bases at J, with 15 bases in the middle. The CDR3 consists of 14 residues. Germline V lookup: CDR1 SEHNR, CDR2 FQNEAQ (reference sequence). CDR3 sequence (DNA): TGTGCCAGCAGCGCCCCCGCAGGGGTTACTGAAGCTTTCTTT. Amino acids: CASSAPAGVTEAFF.

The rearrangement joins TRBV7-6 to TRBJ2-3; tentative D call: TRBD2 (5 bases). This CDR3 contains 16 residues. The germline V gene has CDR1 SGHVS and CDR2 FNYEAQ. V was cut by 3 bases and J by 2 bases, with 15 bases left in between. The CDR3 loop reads CASSLNSRTSTDTQYF. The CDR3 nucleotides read TGTGCCAGCAGCTTGAATTCGAGGACTTCCACAGATACGCAGTATTTT. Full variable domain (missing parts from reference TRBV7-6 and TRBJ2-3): GAGVSQSPRYKVTKRGQDVALRCDPISGHVSLYWYRQALGQGPEFLTYFNYEAQQDKSGLPNDRFSAERPEGSISTLTIQRTEQRDSAMYRCASSLNSRTSTDTQYFGPGTRLTVL.

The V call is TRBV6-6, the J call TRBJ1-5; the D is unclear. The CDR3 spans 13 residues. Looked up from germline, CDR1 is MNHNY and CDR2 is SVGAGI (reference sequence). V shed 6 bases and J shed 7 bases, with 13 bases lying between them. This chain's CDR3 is CASSTLWEQPQHF. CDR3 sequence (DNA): TGTGCCAGCAGCACCCTTTGGGAACAGCCCCAGCATTTT.

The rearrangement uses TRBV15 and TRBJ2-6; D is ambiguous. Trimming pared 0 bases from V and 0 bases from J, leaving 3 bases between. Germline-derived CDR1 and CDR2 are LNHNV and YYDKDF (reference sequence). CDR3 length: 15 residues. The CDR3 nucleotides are TGTGCCACCAGCAGAGATACCTCTGGGGCCAACGTCCTGACTTTC. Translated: CATSRDTSGANVLTF. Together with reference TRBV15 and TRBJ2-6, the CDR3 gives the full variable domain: DAMVIQNPRYQVTQFGKPVTLSCSQTLNHNVMYWYQQKSSQAPKLLFHYYDKDFNNEADTPDNFQSRRPNTSFCFLDIRSPGLGDTAMYLCATSRDTSGANVLTFGAGSRLTVL.

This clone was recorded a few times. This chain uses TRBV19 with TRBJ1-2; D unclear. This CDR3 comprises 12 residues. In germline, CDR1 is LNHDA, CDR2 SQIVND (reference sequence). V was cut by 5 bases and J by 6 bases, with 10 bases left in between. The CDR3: CASSGRADGYTF. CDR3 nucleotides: TGTGCCAGTAGTGGTAGGGCGGATGGCTACACCTTC.

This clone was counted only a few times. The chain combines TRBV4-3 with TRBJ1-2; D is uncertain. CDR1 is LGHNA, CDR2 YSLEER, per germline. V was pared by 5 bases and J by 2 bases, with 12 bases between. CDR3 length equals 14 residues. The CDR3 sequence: CASSSRTANYGYTF. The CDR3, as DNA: TGCGCCAGCAGCTCACGGACGGCGAACTATGGCTACACCTTC.